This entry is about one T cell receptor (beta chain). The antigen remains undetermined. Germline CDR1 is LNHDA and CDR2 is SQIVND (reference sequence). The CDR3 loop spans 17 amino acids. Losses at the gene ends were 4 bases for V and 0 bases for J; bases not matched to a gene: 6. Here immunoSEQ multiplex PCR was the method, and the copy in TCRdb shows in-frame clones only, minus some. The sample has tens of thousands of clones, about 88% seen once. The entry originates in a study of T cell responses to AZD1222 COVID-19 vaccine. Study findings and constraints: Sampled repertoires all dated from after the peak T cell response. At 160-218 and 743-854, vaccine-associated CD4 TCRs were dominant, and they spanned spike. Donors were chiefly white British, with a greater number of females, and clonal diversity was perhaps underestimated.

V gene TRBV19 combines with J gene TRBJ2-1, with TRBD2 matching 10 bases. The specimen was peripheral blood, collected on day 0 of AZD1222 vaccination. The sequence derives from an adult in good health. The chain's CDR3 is CASSTGPSGGSYNEQFF. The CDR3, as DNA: TGTGCCAGTAGTACGGGGCCTAGCGGGGGCTCCTACAATGAGCAGTTCTTC.